This TCR beta chain is drawn from a study of cytomegalovirus exposure and HLA in healthy donors. PCR primers comprised 60 Vbeta and 13 Jbeta primers. Original handling: Roughly 11 million shared chains were among roughly 81 million unique TCR beta chains counted in a later analysis. TCRdb's copy holds only in-frame clones and misses some; the assay was immunoSEQ multiplex PCR. The V and J calls and clone size come from that table; D and trimming were worked out from the DNA. Of 200,000 to 250,000 clones in the sample, around 73% were seen once. Turning to this clone: The antigen is not known.

The germline V and J ends were trimmed by 3 bases and 8 bases, with 7 bases remaining between them. The CDR3 totals 11 residues. Germline assignment: CDR1 SGHAT and CDR2 FQNNGV. Study results and limitations: A later analysis linked around 17,000 TCR beta sequences to HLA alleles at 0.05 false discovery rate. Owing to their indistinguishability, certain V segments, notably TRBV6-2 and TRBV6-3, were excluded. When a later analysis compared HLA-associated TCR beta chains with equally common others, the HLA-associated chains turned out to be more clonally expanded and to have lower generation probabilities.

Sequencing was done on a sample of PBMCs. The origin of this receptor is a male donor in good health and CMV-seronegative. V gene TRBV11-2 combines with J gene TRBJ1-1, with no clear D. CDR3 DNA sequence: TGTGCCAGCAGCTTCTTAGCCGAAGCTTTCTTT. It translates to CASSFLAEAFF.